This T cell receptor beta chain was sequenced in a study of T-cell memory formation after mild COVID-19. This CDR3 is 15 amino acids long. V trimming: 5 bases; J trimming: 1 base; junction bases outside the gene matches: 5. The germline gives CDR1 SEHNR, CDR2 FQNEAQ (reference sequence). TCRdb re-analysed the 5' RACE reads in MiXCR, keeping a single row per CDR3 protein. The sample lists about 320,000 distinct CDR3 sequences, about 13% occurring once. As regards this clonotype: The antigen remains undetermined.

Overall study findings and caveats: For contracting clones, CD4+ ones sat mainly in CM and EM, CD8+ in EMRA.

The J gene is TRBJ2-1, the V gene TRBV7-9; TRBD2 agrees at 7 bases. Sequenced input: PBMCs or a T cell subset sorted from them (not recorded which). This TCR derives from a man aged 18-30 years who had mild COVID-19 (a few samples of this study predate the infection). Cell type and time point are not known. CDR3 sequence (DNA): TGTGCCAGCAGCCCAAGCGGGGATTCCTACAATGAGCAGTTCTTC. As protein: CASSPSGDSYNEQFF.